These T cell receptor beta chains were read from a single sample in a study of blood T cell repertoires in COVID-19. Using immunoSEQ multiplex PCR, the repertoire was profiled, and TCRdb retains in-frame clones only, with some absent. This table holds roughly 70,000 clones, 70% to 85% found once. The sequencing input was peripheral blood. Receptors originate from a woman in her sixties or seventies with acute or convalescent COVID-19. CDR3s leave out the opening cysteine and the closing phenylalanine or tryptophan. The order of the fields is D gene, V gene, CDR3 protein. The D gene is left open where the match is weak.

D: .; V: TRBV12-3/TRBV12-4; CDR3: ASSFFGGGYT
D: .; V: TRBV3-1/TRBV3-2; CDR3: ASSQEWQIYGYT
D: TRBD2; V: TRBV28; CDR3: ASNGPGTSGGAYEQY
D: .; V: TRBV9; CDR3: ASSVTPEIQETQY
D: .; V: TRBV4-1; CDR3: ASSDLTRVLLPGANVLT
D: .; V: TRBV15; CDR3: ATSKDRLGQDEQF
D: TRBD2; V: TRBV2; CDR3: ASSDVAGGPYTQY
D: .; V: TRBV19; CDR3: ASIPGASWVNQPQH
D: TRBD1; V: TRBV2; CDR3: ASSPGQGIGTGELF
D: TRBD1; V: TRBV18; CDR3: ASSPQTGGTEAF
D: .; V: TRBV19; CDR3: ASSIAGNRVGYGYT
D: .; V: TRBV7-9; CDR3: ALEWTEAF
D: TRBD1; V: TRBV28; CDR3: ASSPGQGGEQY
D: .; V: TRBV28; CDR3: ASRRQNNQPQH
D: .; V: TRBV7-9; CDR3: ASSLYLSSGYT
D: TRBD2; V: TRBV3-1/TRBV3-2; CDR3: ASSQVVAGGGFETQY
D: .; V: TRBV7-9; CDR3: ASSLDAGGNEQF
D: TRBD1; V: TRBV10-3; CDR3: AISRGPGTNEKLF
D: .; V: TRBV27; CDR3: ASSTGLSSNTQY
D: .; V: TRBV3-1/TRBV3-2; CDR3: ASSQQGYNSPLH
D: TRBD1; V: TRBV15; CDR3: ATSRDQGTGETQY
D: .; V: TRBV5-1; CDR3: ASSAEQTTDTQY
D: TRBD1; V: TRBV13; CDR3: ASSLGYPGGAIDGYT
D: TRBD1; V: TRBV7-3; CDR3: ASSLGPPGQGYSGANVLT
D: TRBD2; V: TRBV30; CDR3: AWGALGTSGRGGTHTQY
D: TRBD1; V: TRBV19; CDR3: ASGHRGLNYGYT
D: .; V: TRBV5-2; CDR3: ASNRTSPVPGGRFSYPYNSPLH
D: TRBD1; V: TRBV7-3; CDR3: ASRPTGVTGPRIDYGYT